This paragraph reports one T cell receptor (beta chain). Its target is unknown. The same CDR3 is also encoded by other DNA sequences in this sample. Profiling relied on immunoSEQ multiplex PCR, and the TCRdb table lists in-frame clones only, not all of them. Of more than 20,000 clones in the sample, around 78% were seen once. This sample is drawn from a study of graft-versus-host responses after intestinal transplantation. Notes on the study in general: An association linked early post-transplant HvG declines with peak circulating GvH clone levels.

This sample comprised PBMCs, obtained 28 days after intestinal transplant. The TCR originated in a human patient who received an intestinal transplant, so some T cells may come from the graft donor.

The CDR3 loop is CASRGPGLSSYEQYF. The CDR3 bases are TGTGCCAGCAGGGGGCCGGGGTTGAGCTCCTACGAGCAGTACTTC. This chain links TRBV2 with TRBJ2-7; D is possibly TRBD1 or TRBD2 (5 bases each). The CDR3 loop spans 15 amino acids. CDR1 is SNHLY, CDR2 FYNNEI, per germline. Trimming pared 6 bases from V and 0 bases from J, leaving 15 bases between.